The entry below describes one T cell receptor beta chain. Its antigen remains unidentified. The record has no base qualities; no much larger clone is one base away. The data derive from a study of T-cell reconstitution after alpha-beta-depleted transplantation in children (dated by TCRdb to the mid-2010s). Background for the entire study: T-cell immune reconstitution after TCRalphabeta/CD19-depleted allogeneic hematopoietic cell transplantation in children was quantitatively tracked in the study by means of TCR repertoire profiling.

From the germline V gene, CDR1 is MNHNS and CDR2 is SASEGT. The CDR3 has 13 amino acids, counting the end cysteine and phenylalanine. The entry retains the CDR3 DNA only, 39 bases that are in frame from base 1. V is cut by 7 bases and J by 4 bases, and the space between the germline ends is 11 bases. The library was produced with PCR. Sequenced on an Illumina HiSeq 2500. Molecular barcoding was employed in the preparation of TCR libraries, with unique molecular identifiers being used to normalize TCRbeta repertoire quantification. TCRdb's own reprocessing of the public reads used fastp at Q25 and MiXCR and kept productive beta chains. Each CDR3 protein gets just one entry, which takes the most common genes and DNA from the rows behind it. The sample table records 300,000 or so distinct CDR3 sequences; nearly 10% of these occur just once. The ten largest clonotypes hold around 10% of the sample.

The chain links TRBV6-1 with TRBJ2-1, with the D segment possibly TRBD1 or TRBD2, each aligning over 5 bases. The source material was PBMCs from the stem cell graft donor, sampled from the stem cell graft. This TCR derives from a human donor who donated a stem cell graft to a child with SCID. This receptor has the CDR3 CASNGGNYNEQFF. The sequenced DNA is TGTGCCAGCAATGGGGGAAATTACAATGAGCAGTTCTTC.